One and the same sample provided the 13 T cell receptor beta chains below, sequenced in a study of blood T cell repertoires in COVID-19. Using immunoSEQ multiplex PCR, the repertoire was profiled, and TCRdb retains in-frame clones only, with some absent. The table records 200,000 to 250,000 clones, roughly nine tenths of them present only once. The sequencing input was peripheral blood. Receptors were obtained from a man aged 55 to 69 with acute or convalescent COVID-19.

This clone was detected a few times. This chain joins TRBV7-9 and TRBJ1-2, with 7 bases that match TRBD1. Germline trimming cut 1 base from V and 3 bases from J; bases unmatched to any gene: 5. Germline V gene lookup returns CDR1 SEHNR and CDR2 FQNEAQ (reference sequence). The CDR3 extends over 15 amino acids. The CDR3 coding sequence is TGTGCCAGCAGCTTAGGACAGGGCAAAGACTATGGCTACACCTTC. It is translated as CASSLGQGKDYGYTF. The full variable domain, with the rest looked up from reference TRBV7-9 and TRBJ1-2, is DTGVSQNPRHKITKRGQNVTFRCDPISEHNRLYWYRQTLGQGPEFLTYFQNEAQLEKSRLLSDRFSAERPKGSFSTLEIQRTEQGDSAMYLCASSLGQGKDYGYTFGSGTRLTVV.

The chain recombines TRBV21-1 with TRBJ2-7; the table's D call, TRBD2, has no DNA check behind it. TRBV21-1 represents a pseudogene. This CDR3 spans 16 amino acids. The CDR3 loop reads CASSPNTSASSYEQYF. As DNA, the CDR3 is TGTGCCAGCAGCCCAAATACTAGCGCCAGCTCCTACGAGCAGTACTTC.

This clone was picked up one time. V usage is TRBV6-2 or TRBV6-3 and J usage is TRBJ1-5; 7 bases map to TRBD1. V trimming: 4 bases; J trimming: 3 bases; junction bases outside the gene matches: 6. The CDR3 contains 15 residues. The germline V gene encodes CDR1 MNHEY and CDR2 SVGEGT. The CDR3 loop reads CASSSTGSVNQPQHF. In DNA, the CDR3 is TGTGCCAGCAGTTCGACAGGGTCGGTCAATCAGCCCCAGCATTTT.

This chain uses TRBV7-9 with TRBJ1-3, with 10 bases lining up with TRBD1. V lost 4 bases, J lost 8 bases, and 8 bases stayed unmatched. Germline V gives CDR1 SEHNR, CDR2 FQNEAQ (reference sequence). This CDR3 is 15 amino acids long. As DNA, the CDR3 is TGTGCCAGCAGCTGGACGACAGGGGGCTCACACACCATATATTTT. It encodes CASSWTTGGSHTIYF.

The chain couples TRBV6-4 to TRBJ1-5; D is unresolved. Germline-derived CDR1 and CDR2 are MRHNA and SNTAGT. V was shortened by 5 bases and J by 0 bases, with 11 bases between the two germline ends. This CDR3 region has 15 residues. CDR3 nucleotide sequence: TGTGCCAGCAGTTTGGAGGCAGGTAGCAATCAGCCCCAGCATTTT. Translation gives CASSLEAGSNQPQHF.

The chain has TRBV11-3 and TRBJ2-7, with D possibly TRBD2 on 5 matching bases. This CDR3 is built from 13 residues. The V end lost 5 bases, the J end lost 7 bases, and 15 bases lay between the germline ends. Germline values: CDR1 SGHNT, CDR2 YENEEA. In DNA, the CDR3 is TGTGCCAGCAGCCCCGCCGGGCCGGGAGAGCAGTACTTC. Translating gives CASSPAGPGEQYF.

This sequence joins TRBV11-2 and TRBJ2-7; D gene unclear. The length of the CDR3 is 17 residues. The germline gives CDR1 SGHAT, CDR2 FQNNGV. The V and J ends lost 4 bases and 3 bases respectively, with 22 bases between them. The CDR3 region is CASSSQLAATALYEQYF. Written as DNA, the CDR3 is TGTGCCAGCAGCTCCCAATTAGCAGCCACCGCTCTCTACGAGCAGTACTTC.

V gene TRBV11-3 combines with J gene TRBJ1-1; perhaps TRBD1 as D (6 bases). Germline loops: CDR1 SGHNT, CDR2 YENEEA. V lost 5 bases and J lost 1, with 14 bases in between. The CDR3 loop spans 15 amino acids. CDR3 sequence reads: CASSGRGYGNTEAFF. The CDR3 nucleotides are TGTGCCAGCAGCGGCAGGGGCTATGGGAACACTGAAGCTTTCTTT.

This clone was seen just once. The V and J genes are TRBV6-5 and TRBJ1-2, with 10 bases matching TRBD1. CDR1 and CDR2 from the germline V gene are MNHEY and SVGAGI. J gave up 4 bases and V 11 bases, and 10 bases lay outside the gene matches. The length of the CDR3 is 14 residues. For the CDR3, the DNA is TGTGCCGGGAGGACAGGGGGGGCGTTCTATGGCTACACCTTC. Protein product: CAGRTGGAFYGYTF.

The chain carries TRBV9 and TRBJ2-1, with 9 bases that match TRBD1. Germline V lookup: CDR1 SGDLS, CDR2 YYNGEE. This CDR3 spans 16 amino acids. Trimming cost V 3 bases and J 6 bases; bases outside gene matches: 10. The CDR3 loop is CASSAGGDREINEQFF. The CDR3 coding sequence is TGTGCCAGCAGCGCTGGAGGGGACAGGGAAATCAATGAGCAGTTCTTC.

The chain couples TRBV19 to TRBJ2-6, with unresolved D. Germline V CDR1 and CDR2: LNHDA, SQIVND (reference sequence). The V end was cut by 7 bases, the J end by 0 bases, with 7 bases between. The CDR3 sequence is 14 residues long. The CDR3 here is CASNPLSGANVLTF. DNA of the CDR3: TGTGCCAGTAATCCACTCTCTGGGGCCAACGTCCTGACTTTC.

This chain uses TRBV7-9 with TRBJ1-3, with 8 bases fitting TRBD1. Looked up from germline, CDR1 is SEHNR and CDR2 is FQNEAQ (reference sequence). V lost 2 bases and J lost 2; bases outside the gene matches: 5. The CDR3 consists of 16 residues. The CDR3 sequence: CASSLTGRGPGNTIYF. CDR3 coding DNA: TGTGCCAGCAGCTTAACGGGCAGGGGGCCTGGAAACACCATATATTTT.

In DNA form, the CDR3 reads TGTGCCAGTAGTGGCCGTCAGACAGGGATCTACGAGCAGTACTTC. Protein: CASSGRQTGIYEQYF. This chain uses TRBV19 with TRBJ2-7; 7 bases agree with TRBD1. V shed 5 bases, J shed 3 bases, and the junction held 10 bases outside the gene matches. This CDR3 comprises 15 residues. Germline lookup yields CDR1 LNHDA and CDR2 SQIVND (reference sequence).